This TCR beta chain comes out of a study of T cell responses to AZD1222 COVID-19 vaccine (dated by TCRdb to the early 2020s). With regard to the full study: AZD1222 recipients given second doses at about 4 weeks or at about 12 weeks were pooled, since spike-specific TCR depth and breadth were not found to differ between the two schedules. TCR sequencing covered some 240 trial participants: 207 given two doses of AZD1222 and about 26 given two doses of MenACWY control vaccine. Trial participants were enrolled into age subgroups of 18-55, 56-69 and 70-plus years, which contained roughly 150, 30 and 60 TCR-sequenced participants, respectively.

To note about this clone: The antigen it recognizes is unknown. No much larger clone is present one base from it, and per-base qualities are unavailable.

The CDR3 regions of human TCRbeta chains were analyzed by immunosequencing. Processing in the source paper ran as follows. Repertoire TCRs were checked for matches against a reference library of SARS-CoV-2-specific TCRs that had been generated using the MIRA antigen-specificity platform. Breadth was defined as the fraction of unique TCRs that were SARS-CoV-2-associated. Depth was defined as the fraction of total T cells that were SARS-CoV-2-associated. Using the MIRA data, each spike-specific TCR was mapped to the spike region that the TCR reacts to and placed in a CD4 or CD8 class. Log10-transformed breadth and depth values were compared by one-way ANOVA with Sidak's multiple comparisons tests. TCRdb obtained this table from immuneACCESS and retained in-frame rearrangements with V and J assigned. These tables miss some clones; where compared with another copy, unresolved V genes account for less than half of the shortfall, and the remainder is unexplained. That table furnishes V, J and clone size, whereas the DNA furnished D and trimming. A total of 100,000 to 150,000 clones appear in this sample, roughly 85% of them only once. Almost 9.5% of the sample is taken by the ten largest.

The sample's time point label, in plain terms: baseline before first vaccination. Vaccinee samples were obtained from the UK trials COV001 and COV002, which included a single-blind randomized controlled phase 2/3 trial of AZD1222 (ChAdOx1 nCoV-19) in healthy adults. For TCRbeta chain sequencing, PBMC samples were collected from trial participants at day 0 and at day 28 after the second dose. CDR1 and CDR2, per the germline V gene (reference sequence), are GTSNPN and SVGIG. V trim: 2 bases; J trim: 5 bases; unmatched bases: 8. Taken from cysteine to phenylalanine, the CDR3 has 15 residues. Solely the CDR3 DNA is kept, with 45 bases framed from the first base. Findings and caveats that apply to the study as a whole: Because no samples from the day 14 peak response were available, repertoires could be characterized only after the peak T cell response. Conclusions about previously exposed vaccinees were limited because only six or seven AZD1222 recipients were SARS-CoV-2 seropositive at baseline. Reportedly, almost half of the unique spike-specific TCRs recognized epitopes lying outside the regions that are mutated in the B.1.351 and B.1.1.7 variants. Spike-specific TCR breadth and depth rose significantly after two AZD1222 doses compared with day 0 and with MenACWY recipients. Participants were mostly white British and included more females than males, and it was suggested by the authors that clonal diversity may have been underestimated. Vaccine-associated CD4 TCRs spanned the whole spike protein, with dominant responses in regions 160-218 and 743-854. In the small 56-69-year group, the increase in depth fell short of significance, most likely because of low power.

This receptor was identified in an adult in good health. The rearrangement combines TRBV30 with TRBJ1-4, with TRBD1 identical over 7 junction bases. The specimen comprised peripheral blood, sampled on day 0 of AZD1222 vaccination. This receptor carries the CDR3 CAWSRTGQQNEKLFF. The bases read TGTGCCTGGAGTCGGACGGGACAGCAGAATGAAAAACTGTTTTTT.